This TCR beta chain was captured by sequencing in a study of T cells after yellow fever vaccination. There are a few counts of this clonotype. Its antigen is not identified. Study-wide results and caveats: Clones that expanded after primary vaccination mostly reappeared after the booster (over 95% CD4, approximately 85% CD8).

A universal primer site and UMIs were added as TCR cDNA was made by 5'RACE template switching. TCRdb used MiXCR to reprocess the 5' RACE reads, holding one entry per CDR3 protein. The table has more than 250,000 distinct CDR3 sequences, 6.8% seen once. Sequenced material: PBMCs, taken 35 to 50 days after the first yellow fever vaccination. The TCR originated in a man aged 18 to 30 who received the YFV17D yellow fever vaccine.

This CDR3 is CASSQLAVSNTGELFF. The CDR3 DNA reads TGTGCCAGCAGCCAACTAGCAGTATCGAACACCGGGGAGCTGTTTTTT. V usage is TRBV28 and J usage is TRBJ2-2; D possibly corresponds to TRBD2 (6 bases). CDR1 is MDHEN and CDR2 is SYDVKM in the germline V gene. Trimming cost V 6 bases and J 0 bases, with 14 bases left between them. The CDR3 is 16 residues long.